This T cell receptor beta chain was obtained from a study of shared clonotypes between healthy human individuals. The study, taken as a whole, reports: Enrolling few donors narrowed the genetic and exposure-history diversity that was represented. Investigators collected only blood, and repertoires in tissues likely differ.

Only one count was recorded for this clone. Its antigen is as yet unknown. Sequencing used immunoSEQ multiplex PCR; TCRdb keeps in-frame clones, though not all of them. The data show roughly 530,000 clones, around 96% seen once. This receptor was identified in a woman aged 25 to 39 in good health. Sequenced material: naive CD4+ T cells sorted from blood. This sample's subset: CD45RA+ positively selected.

The CDR3 DNA follows: TGTGCCAGCACCCTCAGCGGGAGTGGTGCCTCCGAGCAGTACTTC. It specifies CASTLSGSGASEQYF. This rearrangement joins TRBV27 to TRBJ2-7, with 8 bases that match TRBD2. Germline V lookup: CDR1 MNHEY, CDR2 SMNVEV (reference sequence). CDR3 length equals 15 residues. The V and J ends lost 7 bases and 6 bases, in that order; junction bases with no gene match: 14.